This T cell receptor (beta chain) appears in the sequencing data of a study of blood T cells in healthy people across ages. The overall study: About one barcoded beta molecule per two T cells was the capture yield of template switching. Study-wide points: In older individuals, TCR beta diversity per million T cells was lower, falling roughly linearly with age.

With regard to this clonotype: Its antigen is currently unknown.

Together with a sample-barcoded 5' primer, a J-beta primer mix was included in a second PCR lasting roughly 6 to 12 cycles. Carrying 12 random nucleotides, a template-switch adaptor labeled each individual cDNA molecule. TCRdb redid the calling of the 5' RACE reads with MiXCR, one entry per CDR3 protein. Among approximately 360,000 distinct CDR3 sequences listed, roughly half were seen once. The length of the CDR3 is 13 residues. Germline CDR1 and CDR2: MDHEN and SYDVKM. V was cut by 9 bases and J by 2 bases, with 13 bases left in between. Each donor's blood draw was ten milliliters of peripheral blood.

This TCR was sampled from a man in his 60s in good health. The J gene is TRBJ1-2, the V gene TRBV28; TRBD1 is a possible D gene (6 bases). Sequencing input: blood. In DNA, the CDR3 is TGTGCCAGTGCCACAGGGCCCAACTATGGCTACACCTTC. Translation gives CASATGPNYGYTF.